The entry below describes one T cell receptor (beta chain). Its specificity is not known. Amplification of ligated cDNA took four PCR rounds with SP2 and nested alpha and beta constant primers. TCRdb passed the 5' RACE reads through MiXCR, listing each CDR3 protein once. The sample has tens of thousands of distinct CDR3 sequences, under 10% seen once. The record originates from a study of naive and memory T cell subsets. Study findings and constraints: Potentially, T cell activation and differentiation skew this RNA-based measurement.

A UMI-containing oligonucleotide was joined by 3' ligation to the TCR cDNA template. Whole-blood samples were under 3 ml of peripheral blood from healthy adult volunteers. Input was about 1 to 1,100 ng of DNase-treated total RNA without cell sorting. V lost 5 bases, J lost 5 bases, and 9 bases stayed unmatched. The length of the CDR3 is 17 residues. The receptor was isolated from a female donor in good health. The chain recombines TRBV12-3 or TRBV12-4 with TRBJ1-4; 12 positions match TRBD1. CDR3 residues: CASSPGQGAVKNEKLFF. CDR3 sequence (DNA): TGTGCCAGCAGTCCGGGACAGGGGGCCGTCAAAAATGAAAAACTGTTTTTT.